These T cell receptor beta chains were read from a single sample in a study of PD-1 blockade in classical Hodgkin lymphoma. Here immunoSEQ multiplex PCR was the method, and the copy in TCRdb shows in-frame clones only, minus some. This sample carries about 97,000 clones, roughly 88% of them seen once, and the ten largest clones take 12%. The sample here was peripheral blood mononuclear cells (PBMCs), taken at baseline. These receptors came from a human donor with classical Hodgkin lymphoma. The CDR3 runs from the conserved cysteine through the conserved F or W. D genes are given only for firm matches. Only part of the rows carry a size: once, few, many, or a class if the clone is expanded.

DNA | CDR3 | D | length | V | size | J
TGTGCCAGCAGCTTAGCACCCACCATGGGAGACCCTTACGAGCAGTACTTC | CASSLAPTMGDPYEQYF | NA | 17 | TRBV7-9 | once | TRBJ2-7
TGCAGTGCCGCCCAAGAGACCCAGTACTTC | CSAAQETQYF | NA | 10 | TRBV20-1 | NA | TRBJ2-5
TGCGCCAGCAGTCAATCTGAAAACAGGGGTTGGGCGTATGGCTACACCTTC | CASSQSENRGWAYGYTF | TRBD1 | 17 | TRBV23-1 | NA | TRBJ1-2
TGTGCCTCTGAAGGCTTCGGACAGGGGCTTACGGGCTACACCTTC | CASEGFGQGLTGYTF | TRBD1 | 15 | TRBV6-1 | once | TRBJ1-2
TGTGCCAGCAGCTTAGGGCAGGGTTGGGACGAGCAGTACTTC | CASSLGQGWDEQYF | NA | 14 | TRBV11-2 | NA | TRBJ2-7
TGTGCCAGCAGTGTCAGCCAGAATTTAGGGGAGCAGTACTTC | CASSVSQNLGEQYF | NA | 14 | TRBV2 | NA | TRBJ2-7
TGTGCCAGCACCTTGGGACTAGCGGGAGAGACCCAGTACTTC | CASTLGLAGETQYF | TRBD2 | 14 | TRBV6-5 | once | TRBJ2-5
TGCGCCAGCAGCCTCCTCCCACCTGGACTGCCACCTTACGAGCAGTACTTC | CASSLLPPGLPPYEQYF | NA | 17 | TRBV4-1 | NA | TRBJ2-7
TGTGCCAGCAGCGAACTCCCCGGCAGAAACGAGCAGTACTTC | CASSELPGRNEQYF | NA | 14 | TRBV5-6 | NA | TRBJ2-7
TGTGCCAGCAGCGGGTCCGGGACTAGCGGGATATACGAGCAGTACTTC | CASSGSGTSGIYEQYF | TRBD2 | 16 | TRBV5-4 | NA | TRBJ2-7
TGCGCCAGCAGCTTGGTTACGGCCACCGCTGAAGCTTTCTTT | CASSLVTATAEAFF | NA | 14 | TRBV5-1 | once | TRBJ1-1
TGTGCCAGCAGCTTAGAGGGTGGAGCGGGAGGGCTTGTGGATACGCAGTATTTT | CASSLEGGAGGLVDTQYF | TRBD2 | 18 | TRBV7-8 | NA | TRBJ2-3
TGTGCCAGCAGTGCCCGACAGGGAGGAGGCACTGAAGCTTTCTTT | CASSARQGGGTEAFF | TRBD1 | 15 | TRBV6-1 | NA | TRBJ1-1
TGTGCCAGTAGTACCGGGACTAGCGGGAGAGAGACCCAGTACTTC | CASSTGTSGRETQYF | TRBD2 | 15 | TRBV19 | NA | TRBJ2-5
TGCAGCGTTACCCCGTCTGCGGGAGGGCCGGAGACCCAGTACTTC | CSVTPSAGGPETQYF | TRBD2 | 15 | TRBV29-1 | NA | TRBJ2-5
TGCAGCGTTGACGCCAGGGCCACAGATACGCAGTATTTT | CSVDARATDTQYF | NA | 13 | TRBV29-1 | NA | TRBJ2-3
TGTGCCAGCAGTTACTCGGGGCGGGGGACCTACGAGCAGTACTTC | CASSYSGRGTYEQYF | TRBD2 | 15 | TRBV6-6 | NA | TRBJ2-7
TGTGCCTGGAGTCGGGGGACTTCATCCGATGAGCAGTTCTTC | CAWSRGTSSDEQFF | NA | 14 | TRBV30 | NA | TRBJ2-1
TGTGCCAGCAGCACTAGCGGGGGGGGCGTCAACAATGAGCAGTTCTTC | CASSTSGGGVNNEQFF | TRBD2 | 16 | TRBV6-4 | NA | TRBJ2-1
TGCGCCAGCAGCAAAGGGACAGGTGGAGAGACCCAGTACTTC | CASSKGTGGETQYF | TRBD1 | 14 | TRBV5-1 | NA | TRBJ2-5
TGTGCCAGCAGTTTCGCAGGGACCGGGGAGCTGTTTTTT | CASSFAGTGELFF | NA | 13 | TRBV6-6 | NA | TRBJ2-2
TGTGCCAGCAGCTTACCTGGGGCCAACGTCCTGACTTTC | CASSLPGANVLTF | NA | 13 | TRBV13 | NA | TRBJ2-6
TGCGCCAGCAGCAGTGACAGGGCCGAGCAGTACTTC | CASSSDRAEQYF | TRBD1 | 12 | TRBV10-1 | few | TRBJ2-7